This is a list of T cell receptor beta chains from one sample in a study of blood T cell repertoires in COVID-19. Only in-frame clones appear in the TCRdb table, and some are missing; sequencing was by immunoSEQ multiplex PCR. The sample contains some 80,000 clones, over 75% of which appear only once. Sample: peripheral blood. Every receptor here comes from a man of 80 years or more with acute or convalescent COVID-19. CDR3s include the opening cysteine and the closing phenylalanine or tryptophan. The order of the fields is D gene, J gene, V gene, clone size, CDR3 DNA, CDR3 protein. The D gene is left open where the match is weak. Not every row has a clone size; where given, it reads once, few, many or a size class.

.	TRBJ2-5	TRBV19	once	TGTGCCAGTAGTATAAGCAGGGGTAAAGAGACCCAGTACTTC	CASSISRGKETQYF
.	TRBJ1-1	TRBV19	.	TGTGCCAGTAGTACTCGACAGGTACAGGACACTGAAGCTTTCTTT	CASSTRQVQDTEAFF
.	TRBJ2-7	TRBV29-1	.	TGCAGCGTTGAGGGGGACACAACAGCCTACGAGCAGTACTTC	CSVEGDTTAYEQYF
.	TRBJ2-7	TRBV5-1	.	TGCGCCAGCAGTTTTACAGGGTACTACGAGCAGTACTTC	CASSFTGYYEQYF
.	TRBJ2-3	TRBV10-1	.	TGCGCCAGCAGTCCTGGACAGAGAGGTACGCAGTATTTT	CASSPGQRGTQYF
TRBD1	TRBJ2-5	TRBV11-2	.	TGTGCCAGCAGTACGGGACAGCCCGGGGAGACCCAGTACTTC	CASSTGQPGETQYF
TRBD2	TRBJ2-1	TRBV6-2/TRBV6-3	.	TGTGCCAGCAGCTCCCCCCGGGGACTAGGGGTCGGCAATGAGCAGTTCTTC	CASSSPRGLGVGNEQFF
.	TRBJ1-5	TRBV7-8	.	TGTGCCAGCAGCCCAATGAGAGGCCAGCCCCAGCATTTT	CASSPMRGQPQHF
TRBD1	TRBJ1-2	TRBV6-5	.	TGTGCCAGCAGTTACTCCGGCCCTGACAGGGGTAACGGCTACACCTTC	CASSYSGPDRGNGYTF
.	TRBJ1-2	TRBV2	.	TGTGCCAGTACGAACGATCGGGGGTCGGTTGGCTACACCTTC	CASTNDRGSVGYTF
TRBD2	TRBJ2-3	TRBV24-1	.	TGTGCCACCGGTAGCGGGGGGAACACAGATACGCAGTATTTT	CATGSGGNTDTQYF
.	TRBJ1-1	TRBV21-1	.	TGTGCCAGCAGCTTACGGTTTACAGGGGATGGGGGCTATAACACTGAAGCTTTCTTT	CASSLRFTGDGGYNTEAFF
.	TRBJ1-2	TRBV7-2	.	TGTGCCAGCAGCTTAGGAGGGATCGGCTATGGCTACACCTTC	CASSLGGIGYGYTF
.	TRBJ1-5	TRBV5-6	.	TGTGCCAGCAGCCCAGGCGGGCAGAAAGACAATCAGCCCCAGCATTTT	CASSPGGQKDNQPQHF
TRBD1	TRBJ2-7	TRBV7-2	.	TGTGCCAGCAGCCAGGGACAGGGCCTCTCCTACGAGCAGTACTTC	CASSQGQGLSYEQYF
.	TRBJ2-7	TRBV27	.	TGTGCCAGCAGTATCTTAGCCGCGGGGTCGAACGAGCAGTACTTC	CASSILAAGSNEQYF
.	TRBJ2-7	TRBV9	.	TGTGCCAGCAGCGTAGGAGGGTCTGTAGGCGAGCAGTACTTC	CASSVGGSVGEQYF
.	TRBJ1-5	TRBV6-5	once	TGTGCCAGCAGGCGCGAAACGAATCAGCCCCAGCATTTT	CASRRETNQPQHF
TRBD1	TRBJ1-3	TRBV2	.	TGTGCCAGCAGTGGGGGACAGGGCCGTGGGAACACCATATATTTT	CASSGGQGRGNTIYF
.	TRBJ2-2	TRBV6-6	few	TGTGCCAGCAGTTATGGCAGTTCAACCGGGGAGCTGTTTTTT	CASSYGSSTGELFF
.	TRBJ2-3	TRBV2	few	TGTGCCAGCGAATGGGGGGAAGCCACAGATACGCAGTATTTT	CASEWGEATDTQYF
.	TRBJ2-7	TRBV19	.	TGTGCCAGTAGTATAGACAGGGCCTACGAGCAGTACTTC	CASSIDRAYEQYF
.	TRBJ1-2	TRBV6-5	few	TGTGCCAGCAGAACTTCGGCAGGGTCTAACTATGGCTACACCTTC	CASRTSAGSNYGYTF
.	TRBJ1-6	TRBV6-2/TRBV6-3	.	TGTGCCAGCAGTTACCCGAGACAGTATAATTCACCCCTCCACTTT	CASSYPRQYNSPLHF
.	TRBJ1-5	TRBV7-9	.	TGTGCCAGCAGCCAGATTAGCAATCAGCCCCAGCATTTT	CASSQISNQPQHF
.	TRBJ1-3	TRBV6-2/TRBV6-3	.	TGTGCCAGCAGTTACTCTTCTCAGATAATTCGGGACTCTGGAAACACCATATATTTT	CASSYSSQIIRDSGNTIYF
TRBD1	TRBJ1-2	TRBV18	.	TGTGCCAGCTCACCACGCCAAGGACAGGGGGCTGATGACTACACCTTC	CASSPRQGQGADDYTF
.	TRBJ1-6	TRBV19	.	TGTGCCAGTAGTACCTTGGACAGTGGCCGAAATTCACCCCTCCACTTT	CASSTLDSGRNSPLHF
.	TRBJ1-5	TRBV2	.	TGTGCCAGCAGTGGAAGGGCGGGCTTGGGGCCCCAGCATTTT	CASSGRAGLGPQHF
.	TRBJ1-2	TRBV6-6	.	TGTGCCAGCACACAGCCTGTGGGGGGAGAGGGCTACACCTTC	CASTQPVGGEGYTF
TRBD2	TRBJ2-5	TRBV2	few	TGTGCCAGCACCTACACTGAACTAGCGGGGGGGCGACAAGAGACCCAGTACTTC	CASTYTELAGGRQETQYF
.	TRBJ2-1	TRBV19	.	TGTGCCAGTAGTATGATCGAGGAGGGGGCGAGATACAATGAGCAGTTCTTC	CASSMIEEGARYNEQFF
TRBD1	TRBJ1-1	TRBV29-1	.	TGCAGCGTCCACAGGGGAAACACTGAAGCTTTCTTT	CSVHRGNTEAFF
TRBD2	TRBJ2-1	TRBV7-9	.	TGTGCCAGCAGCTTATATCTAGCGGGGGGGCCCAATGAGCAGTTCTTC	CASSLYLAGGPNEQFF
TRBD1	TRBJ1-2	TRBV7-9	.	TGTGCCAGCAGCGGGCCAAGGACAGGCCTCTACACCTTC	CASSGPRTGLYTF
.	TRBJ1-3	TRBV6-5	.	TGTGCCAGCAGTTACAGGGGCACCATATATTTT	CASSYRGTIYF
TRBD2	TRBJ2-1	TRBV2	.	TGTGCCAGCAGTGCATGGCTAGCGGGAGACAATGAGCAGTTCTTC	CASSAWLAGDNEQFF
.	TRBJ2-3	TRBV5-4	once	TGTGCCAGCAGCTCTTGGGAGCGGAACCATGATACGCAGTATTTT	CASSSWERNHDTQYF
.	TRBJ2-5	TRBV11-1	.	TGTGCCAGCAGCGGCGGACTTCAAGAGACCCAGTACTTC	CASSGGLQETQYF
TRBD1	TRBJ2-7	TRBV7-8	once	TGTGCCAGCAGCCGAACCGGGACAGGGTACGACGAGCAGTACTTC	CASSRTGTGYDEQYF
TRBD2	TRBJ2-3	TRBV6-5	once	TGTGCCAGCAGCACACCCGGCGGGGGTACGCAGTATTTT	CASSTPGGGTQYF
.	TRBJ2-2	TRBV2	once	TGTGCCAGCAGTGAAGATAGAGCCACCGGGGAGCTGTTTTTT	CASSEDRATGELFF
.	TRBJ2-5	TRBV29-1	.	TGCAGCGTTGATGGGGCAGGGGAGACCCAGTACTTC	CSVDGAGETQYF
.	TRBJ2-3	TRBV14	.	TGTGCCAGCATGTCGGACTGGACGGAGCAGTATTTT	CASMSDWTEQYF
.	TRBJ2-7	TRBV19	.	TGTGCCAGTAGTATGCCCGGACAGCTGAGCTACGAGCAGTACTTC	CASSMPGQLSYEQYF
.	TRBJ1-6	TRBV5-4	.	TGTGCCAGCAGCGGAGACAGCTTAACGTCACCCCTCCACTTT	CASSGDSLTSPLHF
.	TRBJ1-1	TRBV2	once	TGTGCCAGCAGTTCCGGGTCGAACACTGAAGCTTTCTTT	CASSSGSNTEAFF
.	TRBJ2-1	TRBV5-1	.	TGCGCCAGCAGCTTGTCCGGGAGACTATCCTACAATGAGCAGTTCTTC	CASSLSGRLSYNEQFF
TRBD1	TRBJ1-1	TRBV19	.	TGTGCCAGTAGTATAAACAGGGGGGAAACTGAAGCTTTCTTT	CASSINRGETEAFF
.	TRBJ2-1	TRBV10-2	.	TGCGCCAGCAGCAGGACCTACAATGAGCAGTTCTTC	CASSRTYNEQFF
TRBD1	TRBJ2-6	TRBV7-3	.	TGTGCCAGCAGCTTAACGACAGGGGCTGGGGCCAACGTCCTGACTTTC	CASSLTTGAGANVLTF
.	TRBJ2-3	TRBV5-1	.	TGCGCCAGCAGCTTGGCAGATAGCACAGATACGCAGTATTTT	CASSLADSTDTQYF
TRBD1	TRBJ2-5	TRBV19	.	TGTGCCAGTAGTCCCAGGGGGCTGGACGAGACCCAGTACTTC	CASSPRGLDETQYF
.	TRBJ1-2	TRBV2	.	TGTGCCAGCAGCCGGGAATCTGGCTACACCTTC	CASSRESGYTF
TRBD2	TRBJ2-1	TRBV30	.	TGTGCCTGGAGCCCCCTGGGACTAGTCTTAGGGGAGCAGTTCTTC	CAWSPLGLVLGEQFF